Below, one T cell receptor (beta chain) is given with its context. The entry originates in a study of blood T cell repertoires in COVID-19. The CDR3 totals 14 residues. The germline V gene has CDR1 MDHEN and CDR2 SYDVKM. Trimming removed 9 bases at V and 4 bases at J, with 18 bases between. The table came from immunoSEQ multiplex PCR; TCRdb's copy has only in-frame clones and leaves some out. The sample records 350,000 to 450,000 clones, roughly 90% being singletons. Sequencing used peripheral blood. The chain joins TRBV28 to TRBJ1-1, with D tentatively TRBD1 (5 bases). This clonotype was obtained from a woman aged 40-49 years with COVID-19, enrolled during active disease. In DNA form, the CDR3 reads TGTGCCAGTATCGGGGGGGGATCGGGCACTGAAGCTTTCTTT. It encodes CASIGGGSGTEAFF.